This is a list of T cell receptor beta chains from one sample in a study of cytomegalovirus exposure and HLA in healthy donors. Generated by immunoSEQ multiplex PCR, the TCRdb table keeps only in-frame clones and is missing some. Here the sample spans around 150,000 clones, approximately 86% being singletons. Sequencing was performed on PBMCs. These receptors were obtained from a woman aged 18-35 years in good health and CMV-seronegative. Each CDR3 is given with its conserved first and last residue. Fields, in order: V gene, J gene, clone size, D gene, CDR3 protein, CDR3 DNA. The D gene is left open where the match is weak. Size tells how often a clone was seen (once, few, many) or the class of an expanded clone, and some rows leave it out.

TRBV2	TRBJ1-4	NA	NA	CASSYAGTPNEKLFF	TGTGCCAGCAGTTACGCAGGGACACCAAATGAAAAACTGTTTTTT
TRBV30	TRBJ2-7	NA	TRBD1	CASLWGQQGASYEQYF	TGTGCCTCTTTATGGGGGCAACAGGGGGCCTCCTACGAGCAGTACTTC
TRBV5-4	TRBJ2-7	once	NA	CASSLGRGTPYEQYF	TGTGCCAGCAGCTTGGGCCGGGGGACTCCCTACGAGCAGTACTTC
TRBV5-4	TRBJ2-3	NA	TRBD2	CASSFRTLAGGTDTQYF	TGTGCCAGCAGCTTTCGAACCTTAGCGGGAGGGACAGATACGCAGTATTTT
TRBV6-4	TRBJ2-3	few	NA	CASSERGGTDTQYF	TGTGCCAGCAGTGAGCGGGGCGGGACAGATACGCAGTATTTT
TRBV7-9	TRBJ2-5	NA	NA	CASSASGVETQYF	TGTGCCAGCAGCGCATCGGGGGTGGAGACCCAGTACTTC
TRBV2	TRBJ2-2	NA	NA	CASSVPPNTGELFF	TGTGCCAGCAGTGTCCCTCCGAACACCGGGGAGCTGTTTTTT
TRBV27	TRBJ2-5	NA	NA	CASSLVAGLQETQYF	TGTGCCAGCAGTTTGGTAGCTGGACTCCAAGAGACCCAGTACTTC
TRBV5-6	TRBJ1-5	NA	NA	CASSQQGQTGARPQHF	TGTGCCAGCAGCCAACAGGGCCAAACGGGCGCCAGGCCCCAGCATTTT
TRBV18	TRBJ1-1	NA	TRBD1	CASSGGQGATGTEAFF	TGTGCCAGCTCGGGTGGACAGGGGGCTACCGGCACTGAAGCTTTCTTT
TRBV30	TRBJ1-4	once	TRBD1	CAWVGQGAENEKLFF	TGTGCCTGGGTGGGACAGGGGGCCGAAAATGAAAAACTGTTTTTT
TRBV4-2	TRBJ2-5	NA	TRBD2	CASSPSHGGAIETQYF	TGTGCCAGCAGCCCCTCCCACGGGGGGGCCATTGAGACCCAGTACTTC
TRBV19	TRBJ1-1	NA	TRBD1	CASSPGTGGANTEAFF	TGTGCCAGTAGTCCCGGGACAGGGGGCGCGAACACTGAAGCTTTCTTT
TRBV27	TRBJ2-1	NA	NA	CASSTRRRDDEQFF	TGTGCCAGCAGTACCCGGCGGAGGGACGATGAGCAGTTCTTC
TRBV7-6	TRBJ1-1	NA	NA	CASSLVNTEAFF	TGTGCCAGCAGCCTCGTGAACACTGAAGCTTTCTTT
TRBV29-1	TRBJ2-1	NA	NA	CSVAHALSNEQFF	TGCAGCGTCGCCCACGCTTTGAGCAATGAGCAGTTCTTC
TRBV4-1	TRBJ1-1	few	NA	CASSETGGTEAFF	TGCGCCAGCAGTGAAACTGGAGGAACTGAAGCTTTCTTT
TRBV12-5	TRBJ2-1	NA	TRBD1	CASGSIVQGFNEQFF	TGTGCTAGTGGTTCGATCGTACAGGGGTTCAATGAGCAGTTCTTC
TRBV27	TRBJ2-3	NA	TRBD2	CAISGGTRDTQYF	TGTGCCATAAGCGGGGGGACGAGAGATACGCAGTATTTT
TRBV30	TRBJ1-4	NA	NA	CAWSGSQGTNEKLFF	TGTGCCTGGAGTGGGTCACAGGGAACTAATGAAAAACTGTTTTTT
TRBV9	TRBJ2-1	NA	NA	CASSKQTNEQFF	TGTGCCAGCAGCAAACAAACCAATGAGCAGTTCTTC
TRBV5-1	TRBJ2-7	NA	NA	CASSHGDQYEQYF	TGCGCCAGCAGCCACGGAGACCAGTACGAGCAGTACTTC
TRBV29-1	TRBJ2-3	NA	TRBD2	CSVDWGLATDTQYF	TGCAGCGTTGATTGGGGACTAGCGACAGATACGCAGTATTTT
TRBV7-9	TRBJ1-2	once	NA	CASSPSGRASNYGYTF	TGTGCCAGCAGCCCCAGTGGCAGGGCCAGTAACTATGGCTACACCTTC
TRBV18	TRBJ2-3	NA	TRBD2	CASSPVRPGGNTDTQYF	TGTGCCAGCTCACCAGTGAGGCCGGGGGGGAACACAGATACGCAGTATTTT
TRBV4-2	TRBJ2-7	few	TRBD2	CASSPTGGGSYEQYF	TGTGCCAGCAGCCCGACGGGGGGGGGCTCCTACGAGCAGTACTTC